This entry describes one T cell receptor beta chain. Its antigen is as yet unknown. V was pared by 2 bases and J by 6 bases, with 5 bases of the junction left unmatched. The germline V gene encodes CDR1 KGHSH and CDR2 LQKENI. There are 15 residues in the CDR3. The sample originates from a study of OX40 agonist ivuxolimab in advanced cancers. General observations from the study: CD4+ and CD8+ T cells in blood underwent clonal expansion by week 6 at 0.1 to 3.0 mg/kg. Relative to CD4+, CD8+ T cells held more expanded clones on average.

Autoimmune disease history or systemic immunosuppression was exclusionary. Libraries were prepared by immunoSEQ multiplex PCR; TCRdb keeps only in-frame clonotypes and omits some of them. The sample includes approximately 9,300 clones, roughly 90% of them seen just once. The sample consisted of CD4+ or CD8+ T cells sorted from blood, taken in a trial of the OX40 agonist ivuxolimab. V and J are TRBV18 and TRBJ2-7; 12 nucleotides agree with TRBD2. The source of this sequence is an adult with an advanced solid tumor such as melanoma, head and neck, liver or kidney cancer. DNA for the CDR3: TGTGCCAGCTCACCAAGACTAGCGGGAGATCCCGAGCAGTACTTC. This encodes CASSPRLAGDPEQYF.